This T cell receptor (beta chain) was captured in a study of cytomegalovirus exposure and HLA in healthy donors. Study findings and constraints: Productive rates of about 90% or about 30% were seen for most TCR beta V segments in an earlier analysis. Immune exposure was documented only through CMV serostatus.

On this clone itself: Its antigen is not known.

Healthy bone marrow donors made up the cohort. Primers for the PCR totalled 60 Vbeta and 13 Jbeta. Profiling relied on immunoSEQ multiplex PCR, and the TCRdb table lists in-frame clones only, not all of them. The table includes under 200,000 clones, about 80% detected once. V lost 8 bases to trimming and J lost 3 bases; unmatched junction nucleotides: 3. The CDR3 has 12 residues. Per germline, CDR1 SQVTM and CDR2 ANQGSEA. Sequenced sample: PBMCs. The gene calls are TRBV29-1 and TRBJ1-5; 8 nucleotides align to TRBD1. This TCR derives from a woman aged 50 to 60 in good health and CMV-seronegative. CDR3 amino acids: CSQTGDNQPQHF. The CDR3 coding sequence is TGCAGCCAGACAGGGGACAATCAGCCCCAGCATTTT.